This entry lists 21 T cell receptor beta chains sequenced from one sample in a study of T cells after yellow fever vaccination. MiXCR was run by TCRdb on the 5' RACE reads, yielding one entry per CDR3 protein. Altogether around 200,000 distinct CDR3 sequences are present, 11% being singletons, with the ten largest covering 35% to 40%. Sequencing was performed on CD8+ T cells sorted from PBMCs, taken 15 days after the yellow fever booster vaccination. These receptors all come from a man aged 18-30 years who received the YFV17D yellow fever vaccine.

In DNA form, the CDR3 reads TGTGCCACCAGCGTAGGGGGGGGCAGCACAGATACGCAGTATTTT. Translation gives CATSVGGGSTDTQYF. The V gene is TRBV24-1, the J gene TRBJ2-3, with TRBD2 as a possible D gene (7 bases). The CDR3 spans 15 residues. The ends were cut back, 7 bases at V and 0 bases at J, with 13 bases in the middle. Germline loops: CDR1 KGHDR, CDR2 SFDVKD.

A few counts support this clonotype. The chain joins TRBV4-1 to TRBJ2-3; D is tentatively TRBD1 or TRBD2 (6 bases each). CDR1 is MGHRA, CDR2 YSYEKL, per germline. The V gene lost 1 base and the J gene lost 5 bases, with 13 bases spanning the gap. CDR3 size: 15 residues. This chain's CDR3 is CASSQGRGRGDTQYF. DNA for the CDR3: TGCGCCAGCAGCCAAGGTCGGGGGCGGGGAGATACGCAGTATTTT.

This clonotype has only a few counts. The V and J genes are TRBV4-2 and TRBJ2-3, with 9 bases fitting TRBD2. Germline-derived CDR1 and CDR2 are LGHNA and YNFKEQ. Losses at the gene ends were 6 bases for V and 6 bases for J; bases not matched to a gene: 13. The CDR3 extends over 16 amino acids. The CDR3 nucleotides are TGTGCCAGCAGGGCGTTGAGCGGGGGGCACTCGGATACGCAGTATTTT. Amino acids: CASRALSGGHSDTQYF.

The V and J genes are TRBV27 and TRBJ1-1, with 7 nucleotides matching TRBD1. The germline CDR1 and CDR2 sequences are MNHEY and SMNVEV (reference sequence). V shed 5 bases, J shed 7 bases, and the junction held 10 bases outside the gene matches. CDR3 length: 14 amino acids. The chain's CDR3 is CASSGYDREGEAFF. As DNA, the CDR3 is TGTGCCAGCAGTGGGTACGACAGGGAGGGTGAAGCTTTCTTT.

This clonotype has more than one count but fewer than ten. The rearrangement links TRBV5-1 to TRBJ2-5, with D perhaps TRBD2 (5 bases). Looked up from germline, CDR1 is SGHRS and CDR2 is YFSETQ. This CDR3 comprises 16 residues. The V gene lost 4 bases and the J gene lost 2 bases, with 18 bases spanning the gap. In DNA form, the CDR3 reads TGCGCCAGCAGCCCCTCCACTTCCGGGGAACAAGAGACCCAGTACTTC. Translating gives CASSPSTSGEQETQYF.

Here the CDR3 DNA reads TGTGCCAGCAGCGTACGACTAGTTCAGTACTTC. Its protein product is CASSVRLVQYF. The chain recombines TRBV7-9 with TRBJ2-5; the D gene is possibly TRBD2 (6 bases). The germline V gene has CDR1 SEHNR and CDR2 FQNEAQ (reference sequence). V was trimmed by 5 bases and J by 11 bases, leaving 12 bases between them. This CDR3 is built from 11 residues.

The V gene is TRBV7-3, the J gene TRBJ2-2, with D possibly being TRBD2 (6 bases). CDR3 size: 13 residues. The V end lost 5 bases, the J end lost 5 bases, and 9 bases lay between the germline ends. The germline gives CDR1 SGHTA, CDR2 FQGTGA. The CDR3 protein is CASSRELTGELFF. CDR3 DNA sequence: TGTGCCAGCAGCCGGGAGCTGACCGGGGAGCTGTTTTTT.

In its sample, this clonotype was seen many times. The chain employs TRBV18 and TRBJ2-7, with D possibly TRBD1 on 6 matching bases. V was shortened by 3 bases and J by 0 bases, with 15 bases between the two germline ends. Germline V lookup: CDR1 KGHSH, CDR2 LQKENI. There are 16 residues in the CDR3. The CDR3 coding sequence is TGTGCCAGCTCACCCTCCCAGACAGGATCCTCCTACGAGCAGTACTTC. Protein sequence: CASSPSQTGSSYEQYF.

The CDR3 DNA is TGTGCCAGCAGCCCACAGGGAAGTGAGCAGTTCTTC. As protein: CASSPQGSEQFF. The gene calls are TRBV27 and TRBJ2-1; TRBD1 is a possible D gene (6 bases). Germline V lookup: CDR1 MNHEY, CDR2 SMNVEV (reference sequence). The CDR3 covers 12 residues. The V gene lost 6 bases and the J gene lost 9 bases, with 12 bases spanning the gap.

The chain has TRBV7-9 and TRBJ2-5; D assignment may be TRBD1 or TRBD2 (5 bases each). Trimming pared 2 bases from V and 0 bases from J, leaving 13 bases between. In germline, CDR1 is SEHNR, CDR2 FQNEAQ (reference sequence). The CDR3 contains 16 residues. In nucleotides, the CDR3 is TGTGCCAGCAGCTTAACGTTGGGGGTACACCAAGAGACCCAGTACTTC. This sequence encodes CASSLTLGVHQETQYF. The entire variable domain, with the rest obtained from reference TRBV7-9 and TRBJ2-5, is as follows: DTGVSQNPRHKITKRGQNVTFRCDPISEHNRLYWYRQTLGQGPEFLTYFQNEAQLEKSRLLSDRFSAERPKGSFSTLEIQRTEQGDSAMYLCASSLTLGVHQETQYFGPGTRLLVL.

The chain carries TRBV4-3 and TRBJ1-1; TRBD1 is a possible D gene (6 bases). Trimming removed 4 bases from V and 4 bases from J, with 25 bases in between. Germline V CDR1 and CDR2: LGHNA, YSLEER. This CDR3 has 18 amino acids. The CDR3 DNA sequence: TGCGCCAGCAGCCCAGGATGGAAGGGGGGAAGAAGATCCACTGAAGCTTTCTTT. Translated: CASSPGWKGGRRSTEAFF.

This chain links TRBV27 with TRBJ1-4; D ambiguous. CDR3 length: 14 residues. The V gene lost 3 bases and the J gene lost 10 bases, with 15 bases spanning the gap. Germline CDR1 is MNHEY and CDR2 is SMNVEV (reference sequence). The DNA of the CDR3 is TGTGCCAGCAGTTTCCCGGAGTTGAGTCTAAAACTGTTTTTT. It specifies CASSFPELSLKLFF.

The chain combines TRBV23-1 with TRBJ2-7, with D possibly matching TRBD1 (6 bases). TRBV23-1 is noted as an ORF with a role that remains uncertain. This CDR3 region has 12 residues. V gave up 6 bases and J gave up 6 bases, with 12 bases separating them. This CDR3 reads CASRTGWAEQYV. DNA for the CDR3: TGCGCCAGCAGAACAGGGTGGGCCGAGCAGTACGTC.

This clonotype showed up just a few times. CDR3 coding DNA: TGTGCCAGCAGCTTTCCGACCACCCGGGACAGGGGACTTCAAGAGACCCAGTACTTC. Translating it yields CASSFPTTRDRGLQETQYF. The chain carries TRBV11-2 and TRBJ2-5; TRBD1 agrees at 10 bases. CDR3 length: 19 amino acids. Germline CDR1 SGHAT, CDR2 FQNNGV. With V trimmed by 3 bases and J by 2 bases, 15 bases remained unmatched.

This clonotype was seen ten or more times. The rearrangement links TRBV6-2 or TRBV6-3 to TRBJ2-5; 13 bases match TRBD2. CDR3 length: 14 amino acids. V trimming: 10 bases; J trimming: 5 bases; junction bases outside the gene matches: 7. Germline values: CDR1 MNHEY, CDR2 SVGEGT. Here the CDR3 DNA reads TGTGCCACCTCGGGACTAGCGGGGATGGAGACCCAGTACTTC. As protein: CATSGLAGMETQYF.

This clonotype showed up just a few times. The chain uses TRBV10-3 and TRBJ2-4; a possible D gene is TRBD2 (5 bases). Trimming cost V 3 bases and J 2 bases, with 20 bases left between them. The germline gives CDR1 ENHRY, CDR2 SYGVKD. There are 18 residues in the CDR3. The CDR3 sequence is CAISESSFSGGSKNIQYF. The CDR3 coding sequence is TGTGCCATCAGTGAATCTTCGTTTAGTGGCGGGTCCAAAAACATTCAGTACTTC.

This chain uses TRBV9 with TRBJ2-5; 11 nucleotides match TRBD2. Germline V lookup: CDR1 SGDLS, CDR2 YYNGEE. The CDR3 length is 17 residues. Trimming removed 4 bases from V and 2 bases from J; junction bases left unmatched: 10. CDR3 loop: CASSHPRLAGLQETQYF. CDR3 nucleotide sequence: TGTGCCAGCAGCCACCCACGACTAGCGGGGCTTCAAGAGACCCAGTACTTC.

V is TRBV12-3 or TRBV12-4 and J is TRBJ1-5; D is ambiguous. V dropped 6 bases and J dropped 7 bases, with 13 bases sitting between them. The CDR3 has 13 amino acids. CDR3 amino acids: CASSETRRQPQHF. The CDR3 DNA reads as TGTGCCAGCAGCGAGACAAGGCGGCAGCCCCAGCATTTT.

The chain couples TRBV29-1 to TRBJ2-2; D is unresolved. Germline V lookup: CDR1 SQVTM, CDR2 ANQGSEA. The CDR3 is made up of 12 amino acids. With 3 bases removed from V and 4 bases from J, the gap between germline ends came to 6 bases. The DNA of the CDR3 is TGCAGCGTTGATGGGTCCACCGGGGAGCTGTTTTTT. It specifies CSVDGSTGELFF.

This clonotype was detected only a few times. V usage is TRBV7-2 and J usage is TRBJ2-5; TRBD1 matches at 7 bases. J gave up 4 bases and V 5 bases, and 7 bases lay outside the gene matches. This CDR3 is built from 14 residues. The germline CDR1 and CDR2 sequences are SGHTA and FQGNSA. CDR3 bases: TGTGCCAGCAGCCAAGGGACAGACCCAGAGACCCAGTACTTC. Amino acid sequence: CASSQGTDPETQYF.

This clonotype was observed at least ten times. The gene calls are TRBV2 and TRBJ2-5, with TRBD1 matching over 8 bases. CDR1 SNHLY and CDR2 FYNNEI come from the germline V gene. Germline trimming cut 3 bases from V and 2 bases from J; bases unmatched to any gene: 5. The CDR3 extends over 15 amino acids. CDR3 bases: TGTGCCAGCAGTGATTCTTGGACAGGGCAAGAGACCCAGTACTTC. Its translation: CASSDSWTGQETQYF.